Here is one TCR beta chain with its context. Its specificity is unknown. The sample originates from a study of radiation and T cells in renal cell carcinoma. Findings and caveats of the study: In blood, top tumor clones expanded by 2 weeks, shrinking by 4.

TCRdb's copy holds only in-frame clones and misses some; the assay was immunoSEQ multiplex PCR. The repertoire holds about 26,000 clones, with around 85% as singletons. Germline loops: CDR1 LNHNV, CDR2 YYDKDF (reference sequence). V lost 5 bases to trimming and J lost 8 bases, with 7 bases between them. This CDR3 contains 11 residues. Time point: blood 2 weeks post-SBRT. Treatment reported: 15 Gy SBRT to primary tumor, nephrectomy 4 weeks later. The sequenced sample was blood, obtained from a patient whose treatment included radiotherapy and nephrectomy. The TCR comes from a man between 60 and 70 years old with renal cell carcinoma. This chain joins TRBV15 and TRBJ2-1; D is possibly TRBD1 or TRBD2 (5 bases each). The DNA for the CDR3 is TGTGCCACCAGCCGAGGGGATGAGCAGTTCTTC. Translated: CATSRGDEQFF.